The rows below give T cell receptor beta chains drawn from one sample of a study of blood T cell repertoires in COVID-19. Sequencing was performed with immunoSEQ multiplex PCR; in TCRdb, only in-frame clones are kept and a portion is missing. Counted here are some 160,000 clones, 80% occurring once; the ten biggest clones make up about 3.7%. The specimen was PBMCs or T cells enriched from blood (not recorded which). These receptors all come from a woman aged 55-75 years who had recovered from COVID-19. The CDR3 runs from the conserved cysteine through the conserved F or W. The order of the fields is V gene, D gene, J gene, clone size, CDR3 protein, CDR3 DNA. A D gene is named only where the DNA matches it firmly. The size entry is marked missing in some rows and otherwise reads once, few, many or a size class.

TRBV12-5	TRBD2	TRBJ2-3	NA	CASGAGGTTSTDTQYF	TGTGCTAGTGGAGCGGGAGGCACAACTAGCACAGATACGCAGTATTTT
TRBV10-3	NA	TRBJ2-3	NA	CAISEGAGNTDTQYF	TGTGCCATCAGTGAAGGTGCAGGGAACACAGATACGCAGTATTTT
TRBV11-2	TRBD1	TRBJ2-1	NA	CASSLVRGLYNEQFF	TGTGCCAGCAGCTTAGTCAGGGGGCTGTACAATGAGCAGTTCTTC
TRBV5-1	NA	TRBJ2-5	few	CASSLLTGEETQYF	TGCGCCAGCAGCTTGTTGACAGGTGAAGAGACCCAGTACTTC
TRBV13	TRBD2	TRBJ2-1	NA	CASSLGLGTAGGLSEQFF	TGTGCCAGCAGCTTAGGGTTGGGAACAGCGGGGGGTTTAAGTGAGCAGTTCTTC
TRBV9	TRBD1	TRBJ1-1	NA	CASSPTGVGTEAFF	TGTGCCAGCAGCCCGACAGGGGTTGGAACTGAAGCTTTCTTT
TRBV6-6	NA	TRBJ1-3	NA	CASRIQGSGNTIYF	TGTGCCAGCAGGATCCAGGGATCTGGAAACACCATATATTTT
TRBV7-3	TRBD2	TRBJ2-1	NA	CASSSLGGVYNEQFF	TGTGCCAGCAGCTCCCTCGGGGGGGTATACAATGAGCAGTTCTTC
TRBV7-8	NA	TRBJ1-4	NA	CASSYVPGTPTTNEKLFF	TGTGCCAGCAGCTACGTTCCCGGGACACCTACAACTAATGAAAAACTGTTTTTT
TRBV25-1	TRBD1	TRBJ1-2	NA	CASSPKGARGYGYTF	TGTGCCAGCAGTCCAAAGGGGGCCCGAGGCTATGGCTACACCTTC
TRBV29-1	TRBD1	TRBJ1-2	NA	CSAIVAGTGNYGYTF	TGCAGCGCTATCGTAGCCGGGACAGGGAACTATGGCTACACCTTC
TRBV18	NA	TRBJ2-1	NA	CASSPLFGSYNEQFF	TGTGCCAGCTCACCACTTTTCGGCTCCTACAATGAGCAGTTCTTC
TRBV3-1/TRBV3-2	TRBD2	TRBJ2-5	NA	CASSRTSGGAKTQYF	TGTGCCAGCAGCCGGACTAGCGGGGGGGCGAAGACCCAGTACTTC
TRBV30	TRBD1	TRBJ2-6	NA	CAWSVYGQGGSGANVLTF	TGTGCCTGGAGTGTATACGGACAGGGTGGCTCTGGGGCCAACGTCCTGACTTTC
TRBV24-1	TRBD1	TRBJ2-7	NA	CATSDFGTGRNEQYF	TGTGCCACCAGTGATTTCGGGACAGGGAGAAACGAGCAGTACTTC
TRBV11-2	NA	TRBJ2-5	NA	CASSPSKETQYF	TGTGCCAGCAGCCCGAGTAAAGAGACCCAGTACTTC
TRBV2	NA	TRBJ1-1	NA	CASSERKLLNTEAFF	TGTGCCAGCAGTGAGAGAAAACTTTTGAACACTGAAGCTTTCTTT
TRBV9	TRBD2	TRBJ2-3	NA	CASSVGTSGGLWTDTQYF	TGTGCCAGCAGCGTTGGGACTAGCGGGGGCCTGTGGACAGATACGCAGTATTTT
TRBV7-3	NA	TRBJ1-1	NA	CASSPQTGNTEAFF	TGTGCCAGCAGCCCGCAGACAGGTAACACTGAAGCTTTCTTT
TRBV10-3	NA	TRBJ1-1	NA	CAIGKGGLNTEAFF	TGTGCCATAGGGAAGGGGGGGCTGAACACTGAAGCTTTCTTT
TRBV29-1	TRBD2	TRBJ2-2	NA	CSFTGTSLAGELFF	TGCAGCTTCACCGGGACTAGCTTAGCCGGGGAGCTGTTTTTT
TRBV19	TRBD1	TRBJ2-1	NA	CASSAGTENEQFF	TGTGCCAGTAGTGCCGGGACAGAAAATGAGCAGTTCTTC
TRBV28	TRBD1	TRBJ2-5	NA	CASSFLGTGQETQYF	TGTGCCAGCAGTTTCCTCGGGACAGGGCAAGAGACCCAGTACTTC
TRBV5-1	NA	TRBJ1-6	NA	CASSLSTGRGYSPLHF	TGCGCCAGCAGCTTGTCCACAGGGAGAGGGTATTCACCCCTCCACTTT
TRBV9	NA	TRBJ1-6	NA	CASSVGGSPLHF	TGTGCCAGCAGCGTCGGGGGATCACCCCTCCACTTT
TRBV6-1	NA	TRBJ1-5	NA	CASSVPRVVQGGQPQHF	TGTGCCAGCAGTGTCCCCCGAGTTGTTCAGGGCGGACAGCCCCAGCATTTT
TRBV19	NA	TRBJ1-1	NA	CASSRFSNTEAFF	TGTGCCAGTAGTAGATTCAGTAACACTGAAGCTTTCTTT
TRBV2	TRBD1	TRBJ1-2	once	CASSGQGTDGYTF	TGTGCCAGCAGCGGACAGGGCACGGACGGCTACACCTTC